The 15 T cell receptor beta chains presented below share a single source sample, sequenced in a study of cytomegalovirus exposure and HLA in healthy donors. With 60 Vbeta and 13 Jbeta primers, the PCR was carried out. This table comes from immunoSEQ multiplex PCR, and its TCRdb copy is limited to in-frame clones, with some not included. This repertoire shows approximately 150,000 clones, roughly 87% found once; its top ten account for approximately 5.7%. Sequencing used PBMCs. The receptors here all came from a man younger than 45 in good health and CMV-seropositive.

The chain has TRBV7-8 and TRBJ2-1; D is possibly TRBD1 (5 bases). Between the trimmed V and J ends, which lost 5 bases and 8 bases, there was a span of 13 bases. This CDR3 comprises 13 residues. Germline-derived CDR1 and CDR2 are SGHVS and FQNEAQ. The DNA for the CDR3 is TGTGCCAGCAGCAAGAGGCAGGGCGATGAGCAGTTCTTC. Amino acid sequence: CASSKRQGDEQFF.

The J gene is TRBJ2-6, the V gene TRBV7-9; TRBD2 aligns across 7 bases. This CDR3 is built from 17 residues. Germline loops: CDR1 SEHNR, CDR2 FQNEAQ (reference sequence). Trimming took 4 bases from V and 3 from J; bases not matched to a gene: 9. The CDR3 DNA is TGTGCCAGCAGCTGGGGGAGGGTGGGGCGTGGGGCCAACGTCCTGACTTTC. Translated: CASSWGRVGRGANVLTF. The full variable domain, in which reference TRBV7-9 and TRBJ2-6 provide the parts outside the CDR3, is DTGVSQNPRHKITKRGQNVTFRCDPISEHNRLYWYRQTLGQGPEFLTYFQNEAQLEKSRLLSDRFSAERPKGSFSTLEIQRTEQGDSAMYLCASSWGRVGRGANVLTFGAGSRLTVL.

The rearrangement uses TRBV7-8 and TRBJ1-5, with 9 bases identical to TRBD1. Germline-derived CDR1 and CDR2 are SGHVS and FQNEAQ. The CDR3 loop spans 14 amino acids. V lost 5 bases, J lost 6 bases, and 5 bases stayed unmatched. CDR3 sequence reads: CASSQTGGRQPQHF. The CDR3 DNA reads as TGTGCCAGCAGCCAAACAGGGGGCCGTCAGCCCCAGCATTTT.

This chain joins TRBV28 and TRBJ1-5; no definite D call. Trimming stripped 7 bases from V and 5 bases from J, with 9 bases between. From germline, CDR1 is MDHEN and CDR2 SYDVKM. The CDR3 covers 12 residues. The CDR3 region is CASKVVDQPQHF. CDR3 bases: TGTGCCAGCAAAGTAGTTGATCAGCCCCAGCATTTT.

The chain has TRBV5-1 and TRBJ2-7; 11 nucleotides match TRBD2. The CDR3 length is 14 residues. V shed 3 bases, J shed 7 bases, and the junction held 6 bases outside the gene matches. CDR1 is SGHRS and CDR2 is YFSETQ in the germline V gene. DNA of the CDR3: TGCGCCAGCAGCTACATAGCGGGAGGGCCTGAGCAGTACTTC. Translating gives CASSYIAGGPEQYF.

This clone has just a few counts. This CDR3 reads CASSFNRGDTQYF. As DNA, the CDR3 is TGTGCCAGCAGCTTTAACAGGGGAGATACGCAGTATTTT. The J gene is TRBJ2-3, the V gene TRBV5-5; 7 nucleotides match TRBD1. The germline V gene has CDR1 SGHKS and CDR2 YYEKEE (reference sequence). Germline trimming cut 2 bases from V and 5 bases from J; bases unmatched to any gene: 2. The CDR3 has 13 residues.

This clone has only one observation. The chain recombines TRBV2 with TRBJ2-5; unclear D gene. The DNA end is more similar to TRBJ2-7, so the J call may be wrong. CDR3 length: 13 residues. Germline CDR1 and CDR2: SNHLY and FYNNEI. The CDR3 protein is CASSEGWDYEQYF. CDR3 coding DNA: TGTGCCAGCAGTGAAGGTTGGGACTACGAGCAGTACTTC.

The rearrangement links TRBV7-2 to TRBJ2-7; D not resolved. Between the trimmed V and J ends, which lost 5 bases and 3 bases, there was a span of 11 bases. Germline V gene data show CDR1 as SGHTA and CDR2 as FQGNSA. The length of the CDR3 is 13 residues. The CDR3 region is CASSTADRYEQYF. The CDR3, as DNA: TGTGCCAGCAGCACAGCCGACCGCTACGAGCAGTACTTC.

The rearrangement joins TRBV9 to TRBJ2-1, with TRBD2 matching over 7 bases. Unmatched junction bases numbered 5, after V lost 0 bases and J lost 8 bases. CDR3 length: 14 amino acids. Looked up from germline, CDR1 is SGDLS and CDR2 is YYNGEE. CDR3 loop: CASSVVGGSYEQFF. The DNA for the CDR3 is TGTGCCAGCAGCGTAGTGGGCGGGAGCTATGAGCAGTTCTTC.

This rearrangement joins TRBV5-1 to TRBJ2-1, with 9 bases matching TRBD1. Germline CDR1 SGHRS, CDR2 YFSETQ. This CDR3 contains 14 residues. Trimming at V came to 6 bases and at J to 2 bases, leaving 3 bases not matched to a gene. The CDR3 region is CASTRDRAYNEQFF. The CDR3 nucleotides are TGCGCCAGCACCCGGGACAGGGCCTACAATGAGCAGTTCTTC.

This clone was seen a handful of times. J is TRBJ2-3 and V is TRBV5-1; 11 nucleotides match TRBD2. This CDR3 comprises 14 residues. CDR1 is SGHRS, CDR2 YFSETQ, per germline. J gave up 6 bases and V 6 bases, and 6 bases lay outside the gene matches. Written as DNA, the CDR3 is TGCGCCAGCACAATCGGGACTAGCGGTGATACGCAGTATTTT. It is translated as CASTIGTSGDTQYF.

This sequence joins TRBV5-1 and TRBJ1-6; D gene ambiguous. V was clipped by 0 bases and J by 7 bases, with 8 bases between them. Germline V lookup: CDR1 SGHRS, CDR2 YFSETQ. CDR3 length: 14 residues. The CDR3 DNA reads as TGCGCCAGCAGCTTGGGCGAGGGAAATTCACCCCTCCACTTT. Encoded protein: CASSLGEGNSPLHF.

The chain carries TRBV16 and TRBJ2-1, with 8 bases aligning to TRBD1. There are 16 residues in the CDR3. Germline lookup yields CDR1 KGHSY and CDR2 FQNENV. V shed 2 bases, J shed 10 bases, and the junction held 13 bases outside the gene matches. The CDR3: CASSQPGGSGMREQFF. The CDR3 DNA is TGTGCCAGCAGCCAACCAGGGGGCTCCGGTATGCGGGAGCAGTTCTTC.

The chain couples TRBV6-1 to TRBJ2-3; D ambiguous. V lost 11 bases and J 2 bases, leaving 8 bases between the germline ends. This CDR3 is built from 11 residues. The V gene's germline CDR1 is MNHNS and CDR2 SASEGT. CDR3: CAGSVTDTQYF. The CDR3 DNA follows: TGTGCCGGCTCCGTCACAGATACGCAGTATTTT.

This chain links TRBV5-1 with TRBJ1-6; no definite D call. Deletions cut 0 bases from V and 6 bases from J, with 7 bases between. The CDR3 consists of 14 residues. Germline CDR1 reads SGHRS; CDR2 reads YFSETQ. The CDR3 spells CASSLDSFNSPLHF. CDR3 nucleotides: TGCGCCAGCAGCTTGGACAGTTTTAATTCACCCCTCCACTTT.